Listed below are T cell receptor beta chains from one sample, sequenced in a study of shared clonotypes between healthy human individuals. Using immunoSEQ multiplex PCR, the repertoire was profiled, and TCRdb retains in-frame clones only, with some absent. This table holds 850,000 to 1,100,000 clones, 70% to 85% found once. Sequencing was performed on memory CD4+ T cells from PBMCs. The source is a man between 18 and 35 years old in good health. Some clones in this sample may be carry-over from other donors' samples. Each CDR3 is given without its conserved first and last residue. Fields, in order: V gene, CDR3 protein.

v_call: TRBV7-9
cdr3_aa: ASRSVEGEVRVF

v_call: TRBV9
cdr3_aa: ASSVLAYANTGELF

v_call: TRBV6-1
cdr3_aa: ASSVDRNYGYT

v_call: TRBV28
cdr3_aa: ASSFQGMAETQY

v_call: TRBV11-2
cdr3_aa: ASSRGTGGTSGSYEQF

v_call: TRBV29-1
cdr3_aa: SGRTGGNEQY

v_call: TRBV7-2
cdr3_aa: ASSSRTAVAGGLEQY

v_call: TRBV4-3
cdr3_aa: ASSPQGYVTEAF

v_call: TRBV4-1
cdr3_aa: ASSQPTGTREQY

v_call: TRBV27
cdr3_aa: ASSFGLAGYNEQF

v_call: TRBV2
cdr3_aa: ASSPDRGLFSGANVLT

v_call: TRBV9
cdr3_aa: ASSAQILASAGELF

v_call: TRBV18
cdr3_aa: ASSPPGQGRNGYT

v_call: TRBV28
cdr3_aa: ASRKIGGFYEQY

v_call: TRBV27
cdr3_aa: ASSQGGLALIAYNEQF

v_call: TRBV7-6
cdr3_aa: ASSSPWTSGGEQY

v_call: TRBV7-3
cdr3_aa: ASSLTLAGGPYEQF

v_call: TRBV7-9
cdr3_aa: ASIKSGTVTDTQY

v_call: TRBV4-1
cdr3_aa: ASSQGLAGGPYNEQF

v_call: TRBV9
cdr3_aa: ASSGTRGGEKLF

v_call: TRBV7-8
cdr3_aa: ASSTSRPGEKLF

v_call: TRBV6-5
cdr3_aa: ASTTMARIQETQY

v_call: TRBV2
cdr3_aa: AVTGVGANVLT

v_call: TRBV28
cdr3_aa: ASIKSSGGYT

v_call: TRBV5-1
cdr3_aa: ASSAGTSLGEQY

v_call: TRBV5-1
cdr3_aa: ASSLYQTPRLSGYT

v_call: TRBV5-5
cdr3_aa: ASRRTVNYGYT

v_call: TRBV9
cdr3_aa: ASSATPGEPEAF

v_call: TRBV14
cdr3_aa: ASSQVTDAKTTQY

v_call: TRBV6-4
cdr3_aa: ASSVNGYT

v_call: TRBV28
cdr3_aa: ASSLLSGDEQY

v_call: TRBV7-2
cdr3_aa: ASTSASDTQY

v_call: TRBV29-1
cdr3_aa: SVEDPSGSEAF

v_call: TRBV28
cdr3_aa: ASTLAGGTGELF

v_call: TRBV7-2
cdr3_aa: ASSLVGFGAAQETQY

v_call: TRBV5-1
cdr3_aa: ASSSLAGGGNTGELF

v_call: TRBV28
cdr3_aa: ASSLQSTYEQY

v_call: TRBV30
cdr3_aa: AWSVAANEQF

v_call: TRBV7-9
cdr3_aa: ASSYWGGSSTEAF

v_call: TRBV23-1
cdr3_aa: ASSQAPPDSNQPQH

v_call: TRBV9
cdr3_aa: ASSGAASRLSTDTQY